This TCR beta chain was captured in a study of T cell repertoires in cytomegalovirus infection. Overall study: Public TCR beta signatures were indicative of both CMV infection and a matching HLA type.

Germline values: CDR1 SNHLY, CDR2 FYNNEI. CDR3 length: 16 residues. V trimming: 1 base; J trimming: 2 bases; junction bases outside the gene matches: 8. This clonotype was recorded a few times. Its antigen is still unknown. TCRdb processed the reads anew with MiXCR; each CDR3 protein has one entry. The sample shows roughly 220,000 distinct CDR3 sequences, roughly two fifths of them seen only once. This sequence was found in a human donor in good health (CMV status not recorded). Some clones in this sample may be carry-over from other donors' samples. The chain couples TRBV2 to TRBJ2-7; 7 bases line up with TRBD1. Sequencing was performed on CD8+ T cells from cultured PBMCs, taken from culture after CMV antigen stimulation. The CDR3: CASSEEGFTGAYEQYF. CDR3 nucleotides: TGTGCCAGCAGTGAAGAAGGATTTACAGGGGCCTACGAGCAGTACTTC.